This T cell receptor beta chain was retrieved from a study of beta chain features in type 1 diabetes (dated by TCRdb to 2016 to 2018). General notes on the study: No differences in mean age, gender distribution, total cell number or subset yield were found between patients and healthy donors. Whereas all 28 donors provided naive and central memory subsets, regulatory and stem cell-like memory subsets were isolated from just 8 patients and about eight healthy donors. The study compared TCRB repertoires of sorted circulating CD4+ T cell subsets between recently diagnosed type 1 diabetes patients and matched healthy donors. A total of roughly 110 million sorted cells were examined across all samples, and the number of cells per subset was strongly correlated with RNA yield.

On this clone itself: It lacks a known antigen. It has no much larger one-base neighbor in the sample; base qualities were not kept.

Here is what the overall study found, with its caveats: Naive, central memory and regulatory TCRB repertoires appeared more similar among patients than among healthy donors. A moderate but significant shortening of TCRB CDR3 length was observed in type 1 diabetes patients in all four CD4+ subsets. Because cDNA rather than genomic DNA was sequenced, highly expressing activated cells could have been over-represented, although no difference in activation and CD3 levels was found between groups. Only small numbers of individuals were included in the HLA sub-analyses, which left unresolved whether HLA type had any influence on TCRB rearrangement. PCR might favor shorter templates, but patient and control samples were amplified and corrected together, so any skew would affect both groups equally. Fewer insertions and more nucleotide deletions at VDJ recombination sites were observed in patients with type 1 diabetes, implying thymic rearrangement abnormalities.

CDR1 and CDR2, looked up from the germline V gene, are SGDLS and YYNGEE. The CDR3 covers 16 residues, taking in both the cysteine and the phenylalanine. The entry retains the CDR3 DNA only, 48 bases that are in frame from base 1. V is cut back by 0 bases and J by 6 bases, with 9 bases in the junction unmatched. The entire amount of isolated RNA was reverse transcribed using the High Capacity cDNA Reverse Transcription Kit, so the sequenced TCRB transcripts were expressed ones. Deep immunoSEQ sequencing was performed on naive, central memory and regulatory T cell samples, with an average of around 3.5 million total reads per sample. Sorted cells were lysed in RLT buffer, and RNA was extracted using DNase-treated RNeasy Micro or Mini kits according to cell number. Each cell subset was processed separately to prevent cross-contamination, with patient and healthy donor samples processed together. The immunoSEQ multiplex PCR was used to amplify TCRB sequences from cDNA, generating 87-bp fragments that spanned the CDR3 region. Sequencing of the amplicons was done on the Illumina HiSeq platform. The published analysis was carried out like this. PCR bias was computationally corrected using synthetic template baselines, reads within Hamming distance 2 were collapsed, and singletons that could not be merged were discarded. By aligning reads against IMGT, V, D and J genes, CDR3 length, and insertions or deletions at six rearrangement sites were assigned. Clonotype counts were normalized to sorted cell number within each subset before computing true diversity and Gini coefficients with the tcR R package. The overlap coefficient, calculated on TCRB nucleotide sequences, was used to measure repertoire sharing. TCRdb carries this immuneACCESS record with in-frame sequences only. Its versions omit some clonotypes, under half of them owing to an unresolved V gene in the studies checked, with the rest unexplained. From that table come the V and J calls and clone size; the DNA was used to work out D and trimming. For this sample the table gives approximately 26,000 clones, of which less than 70% were detected only once. The biggest ten clones account for 2% to 2.5% of the sample.

Each donor gave one peripheral blood draw, approximately 100 mL on average, collected into heparinised tubes. Naive, central memory, regulatory and stem cell-like memory CD4+ T cells were sorted on a BD FACSAria II using a panel including CD45RO, CCR7, CD25, CD127, CD95 and CD27. Every sorted population had a purity above 95%. PBMCs were isolated immediately by Lymphoprep density gradient centrifugation and stained directly without culture. So that batch effects would be minimized, each experiment stained and sorted samples in pairs, pairing one healthy donor with one patient. Recombination connected TRBV9 to TRBJ2-3; TRBD2 matches 8 bases in the middle. The receptor's source is a woman aged 25 to 39 with type 1 diabetes. Sequenced: Tregs from blood. The cell subset or site tag for this specimen amounts to: regulatory CD4+ T cells. The DNA is as follows: TGTGCCAGCAGCGTAGCTACCAGCGGGAGAGCCGATACGCAGTATTTT. Its coded protein is CASSVATSGRADTQYF.